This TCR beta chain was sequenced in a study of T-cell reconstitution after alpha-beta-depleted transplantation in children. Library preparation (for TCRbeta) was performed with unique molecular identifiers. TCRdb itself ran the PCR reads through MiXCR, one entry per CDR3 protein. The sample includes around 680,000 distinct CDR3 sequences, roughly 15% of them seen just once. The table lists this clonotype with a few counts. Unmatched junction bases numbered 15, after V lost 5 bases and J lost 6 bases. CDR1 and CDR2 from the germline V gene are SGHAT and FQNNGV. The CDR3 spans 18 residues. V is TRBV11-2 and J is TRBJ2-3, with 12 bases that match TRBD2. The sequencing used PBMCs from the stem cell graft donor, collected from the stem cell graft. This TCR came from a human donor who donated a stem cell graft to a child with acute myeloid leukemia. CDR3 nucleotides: TGTGCCAGCAGCCAAAGACCGCTGACTAGCGGGGGATCGGATACGCAGTATTTT. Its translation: CASSQRPLTSGGSDTQYF.